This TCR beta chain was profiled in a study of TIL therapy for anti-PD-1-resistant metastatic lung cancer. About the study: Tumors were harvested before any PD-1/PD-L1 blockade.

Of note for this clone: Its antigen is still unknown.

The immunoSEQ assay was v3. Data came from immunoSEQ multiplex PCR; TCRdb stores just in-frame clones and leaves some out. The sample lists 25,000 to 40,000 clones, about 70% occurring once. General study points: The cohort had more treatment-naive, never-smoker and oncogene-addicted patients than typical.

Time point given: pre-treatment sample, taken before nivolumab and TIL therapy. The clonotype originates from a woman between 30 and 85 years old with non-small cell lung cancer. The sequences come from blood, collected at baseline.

As DNA, the CDR3 is TGTGCCAGCAGCGCCGGTACGATCTACGAGCAGTACTTC. Its protein product is CASSAGTIYEQYF. V and J are TRBV2 and TRBJ2-7, with no clear D. In germline, CDR1 is SNHLY, CDR2 FYNNEI. Trimming shortened V by 6 bases and J by 3 bases, and 12 bases separated the two germline ends. This CDR3 is built from 13 residues.